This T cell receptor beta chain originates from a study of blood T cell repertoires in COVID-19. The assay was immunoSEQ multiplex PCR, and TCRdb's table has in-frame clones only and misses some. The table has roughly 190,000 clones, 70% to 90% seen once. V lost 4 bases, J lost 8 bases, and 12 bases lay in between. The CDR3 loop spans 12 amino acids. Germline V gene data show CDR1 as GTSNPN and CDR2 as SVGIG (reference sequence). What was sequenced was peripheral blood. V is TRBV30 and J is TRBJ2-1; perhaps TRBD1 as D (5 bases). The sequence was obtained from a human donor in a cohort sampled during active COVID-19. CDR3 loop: CAWNRGKYEQFF. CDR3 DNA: TGTGCCTGGAATAGGGGCAAGTATGAGCAGTTCTTC.